This TCR beta chain was observed in a study of CD4+ T cells in melanoma. The study, taken as a whole, reports: In melanoma, neoantigen-specific CD4+ T cells reportedly differed in differentiation state. A reported correlation linked neoantigen-specific CD4+ T cells to CD8+, macrophage and B cell function.

Clones were sequenced by immunoSEQ multiplex PCR, and TCRdb holds only the in-frame ones, with some missing. The sample lists about 120,000 clones; about nine tenths were seen once. Points on this clone: Its target is not known.

This CDR3 comprises 16 residues. Germline assignment: CDR1 LNHNV and CDR2 YYDKDF (reference sequence). V lost 4 bases to trimming and J lost 4 bases; unmatched junction nucleotides: 11. The V gene is TRBV15, the J gene TRBJ2-7, with 9 positions matching TRBD1. The origin of this receptor is a human donor with melanoma. Sequencing input: peripheral blood. The CDR3 nucleotides are TGTGCCACCAGCACTGGACAGGGGTGGGGCTCTTACGAGCAGTACTTC. As protein: CATSTGQGWGSYEQYF.